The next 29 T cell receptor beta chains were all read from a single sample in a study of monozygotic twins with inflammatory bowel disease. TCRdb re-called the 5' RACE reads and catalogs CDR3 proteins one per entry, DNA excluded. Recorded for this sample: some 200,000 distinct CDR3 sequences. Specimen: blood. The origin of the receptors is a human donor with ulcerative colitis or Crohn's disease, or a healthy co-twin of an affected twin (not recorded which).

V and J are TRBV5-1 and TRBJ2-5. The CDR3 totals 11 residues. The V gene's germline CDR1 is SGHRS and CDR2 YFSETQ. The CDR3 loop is CASARQETQYF.

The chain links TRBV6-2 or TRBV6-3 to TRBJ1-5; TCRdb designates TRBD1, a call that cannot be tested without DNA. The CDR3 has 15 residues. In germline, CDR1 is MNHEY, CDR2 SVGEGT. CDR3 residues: CASRLSGGSNQPQHF.

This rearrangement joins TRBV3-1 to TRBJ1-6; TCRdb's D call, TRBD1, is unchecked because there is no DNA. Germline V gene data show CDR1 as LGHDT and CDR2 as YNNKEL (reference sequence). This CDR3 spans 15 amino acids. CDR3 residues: CASSPTGFTNSPLHF.

CDR3 amino acids: CASRGTPSNEQFF. This chain connects TRBV7-9 to TRBJ2-1; TCRdb selects TRBD1, and the lack of DNA leaves this call unchecked. This CDR3 has 13 residues. Germline V gene lookup returns CDR1 SEHNR and CDR2 FQNEAQ (reference sequence).

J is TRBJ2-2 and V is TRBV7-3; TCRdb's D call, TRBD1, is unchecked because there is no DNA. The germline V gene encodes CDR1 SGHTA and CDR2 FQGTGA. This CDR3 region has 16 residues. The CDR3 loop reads CASSPVSGLGTGELFF.

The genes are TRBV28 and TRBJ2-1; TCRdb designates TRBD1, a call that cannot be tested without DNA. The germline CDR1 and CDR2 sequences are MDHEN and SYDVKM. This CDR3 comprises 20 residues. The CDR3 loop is CASSPVRGIEFATLHNEQFF.

The CDR3 sequence: CASSFGREETQYF. This chain joins TRBV12-3 or TRBV12-4 and TRBJ2-5. This CDR3 region has 13 residues.

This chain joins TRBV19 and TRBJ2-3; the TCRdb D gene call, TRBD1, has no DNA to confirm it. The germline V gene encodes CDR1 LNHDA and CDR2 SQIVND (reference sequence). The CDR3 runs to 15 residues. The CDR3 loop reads CASSIRGTSADTQYF.

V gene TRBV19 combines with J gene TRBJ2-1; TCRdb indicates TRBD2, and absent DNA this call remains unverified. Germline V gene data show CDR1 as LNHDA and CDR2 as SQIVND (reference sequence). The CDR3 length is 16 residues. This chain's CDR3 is CASSIVRTSGRDEQFF. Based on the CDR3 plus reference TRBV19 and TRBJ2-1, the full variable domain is DGGITQSPKYLFRKEGQNVTLSCEQNLNHDAMYWYRQDPGQGLRLIYYSQIVNDFQKGDIAEGYSVSREKKESFPLTVTSAQKNPTAFYLCASSIVRTSGRDEQFFGPGTRLTVL.

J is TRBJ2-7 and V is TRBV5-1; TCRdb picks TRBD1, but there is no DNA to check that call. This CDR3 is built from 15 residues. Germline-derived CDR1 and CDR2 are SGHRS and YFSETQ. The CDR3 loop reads CASSFRPGQGYEQYF.

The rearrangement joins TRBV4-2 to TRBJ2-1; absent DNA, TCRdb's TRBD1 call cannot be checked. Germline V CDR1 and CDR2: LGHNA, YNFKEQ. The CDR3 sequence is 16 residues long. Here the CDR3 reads CASSRSTGDAYNEQFF.

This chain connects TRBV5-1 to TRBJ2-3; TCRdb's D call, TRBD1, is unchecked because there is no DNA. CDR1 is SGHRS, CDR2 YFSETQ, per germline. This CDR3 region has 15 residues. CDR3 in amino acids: CASSLAGQGQDTQYF.

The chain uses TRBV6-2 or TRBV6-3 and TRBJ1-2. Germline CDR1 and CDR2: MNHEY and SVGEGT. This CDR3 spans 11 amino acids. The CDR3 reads CASSQTYGYTF.

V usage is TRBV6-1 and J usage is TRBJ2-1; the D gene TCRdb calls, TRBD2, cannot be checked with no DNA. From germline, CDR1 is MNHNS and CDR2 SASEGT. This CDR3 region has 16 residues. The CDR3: CASSGTSGLSYNEQFF.

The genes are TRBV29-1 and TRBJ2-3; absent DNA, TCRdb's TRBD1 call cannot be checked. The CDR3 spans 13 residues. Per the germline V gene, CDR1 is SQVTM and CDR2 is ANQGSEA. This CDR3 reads CSVEIGAADTQYF.

The CDR3 here is CASSQAGILTRGQNIQYF. The chain uses TRBV4-1 and TRBJ2-4; TCRdb designates TRBD1, a call that cannot be tested without DNA. This CDR3 contains 18 residues. The germline CDR1 and CDR2 sequences are MGHRA and YSYEKL.

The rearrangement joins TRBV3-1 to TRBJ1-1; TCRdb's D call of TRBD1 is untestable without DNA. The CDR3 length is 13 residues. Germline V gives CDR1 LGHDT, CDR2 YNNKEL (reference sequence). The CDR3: CASSLGAITEAFF.

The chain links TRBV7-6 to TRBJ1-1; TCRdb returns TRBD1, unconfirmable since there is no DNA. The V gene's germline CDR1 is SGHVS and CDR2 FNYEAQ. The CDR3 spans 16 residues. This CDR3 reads CASSFGTGGFEKVAFF. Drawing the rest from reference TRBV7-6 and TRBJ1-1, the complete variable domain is GAGVSQSPRYKVTKRGQDVALRCDPISGHVSLYWYRQALGQGPEFLTYFNYEAQQDKSGLPNDRFSAERPEGSISTLTIQRTEQRDSAMYRCASSFGTGGFEKVAFFGQGTRLTVV.

The CDR3 region is CASSTARDREAFF. The J gene is TRBJ1-1, the V gene TRBV18; checking the TCRdb D call of TRBD1 is not possible without DNA. The CDR3 is 13 residues long. CDR1 is KGHSH, CDR2 LQKENI, per germline.

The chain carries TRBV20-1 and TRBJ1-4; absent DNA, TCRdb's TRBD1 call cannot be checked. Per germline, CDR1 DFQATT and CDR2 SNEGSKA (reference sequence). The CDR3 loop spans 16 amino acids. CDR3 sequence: CSAKGDMEQGEEKLFF.

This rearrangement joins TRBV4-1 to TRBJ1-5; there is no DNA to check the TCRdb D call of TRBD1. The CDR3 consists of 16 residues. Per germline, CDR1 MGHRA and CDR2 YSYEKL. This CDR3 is CASSQGGQSEHQPQHF.

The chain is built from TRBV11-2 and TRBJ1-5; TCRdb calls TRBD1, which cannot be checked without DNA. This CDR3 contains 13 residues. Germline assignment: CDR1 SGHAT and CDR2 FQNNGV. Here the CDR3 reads CASSPLGDQPQHF.

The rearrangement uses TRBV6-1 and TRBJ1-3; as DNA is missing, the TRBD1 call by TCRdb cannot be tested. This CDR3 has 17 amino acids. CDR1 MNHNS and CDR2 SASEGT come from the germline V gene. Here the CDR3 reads CASSERYTGSSGNTIYF.

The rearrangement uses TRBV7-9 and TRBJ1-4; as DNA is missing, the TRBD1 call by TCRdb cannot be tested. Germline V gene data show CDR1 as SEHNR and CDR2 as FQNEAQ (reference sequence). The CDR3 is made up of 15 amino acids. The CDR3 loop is CASSSDRDTNEKLFF.

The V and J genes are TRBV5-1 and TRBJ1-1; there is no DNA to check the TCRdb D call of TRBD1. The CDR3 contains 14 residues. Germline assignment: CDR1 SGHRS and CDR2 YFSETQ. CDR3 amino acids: CASSLVPGMAEAFF.

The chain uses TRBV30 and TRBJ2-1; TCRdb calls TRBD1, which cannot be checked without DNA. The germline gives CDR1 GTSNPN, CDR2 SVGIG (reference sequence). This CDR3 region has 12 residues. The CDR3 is CAWSAGGLEQFF.

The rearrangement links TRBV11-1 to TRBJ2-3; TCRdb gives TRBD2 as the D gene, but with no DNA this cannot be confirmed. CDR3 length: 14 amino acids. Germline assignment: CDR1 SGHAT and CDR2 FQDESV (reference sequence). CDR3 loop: CASSFPGGLYTQYF.

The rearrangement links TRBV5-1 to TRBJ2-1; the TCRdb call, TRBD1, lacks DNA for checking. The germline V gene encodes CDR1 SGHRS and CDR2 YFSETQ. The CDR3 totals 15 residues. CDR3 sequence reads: CASSRTATSYNEQFF.

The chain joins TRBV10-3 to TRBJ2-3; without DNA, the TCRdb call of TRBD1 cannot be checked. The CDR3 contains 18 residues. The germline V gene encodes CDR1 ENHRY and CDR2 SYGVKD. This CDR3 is CAISESTRGTGLTDTQYF.